A selection of T cell receptor beta chains follows, all from one sample in a study of blood T cell repertoires in COVID-19. Some clones are missing from TCRdb's copy, which holds only in-frame ones; the method was immunoSEQ multiplex PCR. The sample consists of hundreds of thousands of clones, over 75% of them appearing once. The specimen was peripheral blood. The source is a woman between 50 and 59 years old who had recovered from COVID-19. The CDR3 runs from the conserved cysteine through the conserved F or W. A D gene is named only where the DNA matches it firmly. Clone size is shown for a subset of rows, as once, few, many or a class of expanded clone.

D: NA
V: TRBV6-5
J: TRBJ2-2
size: NA
CDR3: CASSYPGVPGELFF
DNA: TGTGCCAGCAGTTACCCGGGGGTCCCCGGGGAGCTGTTTTTT

D: NA
V: TRBV19
J: TRBJ2-2
size: few
CDR3: CASSYTRAGELFF
DNA: TGTGCCAGTAGTTATACGAGAGCCGGGGAGCTGTTTTTT

D: TRBD2
V: TRBV28
J: TRBJ2-2
size: NA
CDR3: CASSSPPGLGAGELFF
DNA: TGTGCCAGCAGCTCCCCCCCGGGACTAGGAGCCGGGGAGCTGTTTTTT

D: NA
V: TRBV5-5
J: TRBJ1-1
size: NA
CDR3: CASSWTENTEAFF
DNA: TGTGCCAGCAGCTGGACAGAGAACACTGAAGCTTTCTTT

D: TRBD2
V: TRBV7-2
J: TRBJ2-7
size: few
CDR3: CASSFLAGVLGEQYF
DNA: TGTGCCAGCAGCTTCCTAGCGGGAGTATTGGGGGAGCAGTACTTC

D: TRBD1
V: TRBV6-5
J: TRBJ1-4
size: once
CDR3: CATTLPRTGNEKLFF
DNA: TGTGCCACCACCCTTCCGCGGACAGGGAATGAAAAACTGTTTTTT

D: TRBD1
V: TRBV10-1
J: TRBJ1-5
size: few
CDR3: CASSDLDRGRQPQHF
DNA: TGCGCCAGCAGTGATCTAGACAGGGGACGTCAGCCCCAGCATTTT

D: NA
V: TRBV9
J: TRBJ1-2
size: few
CDR3: CASSEGPGANYGYTF
DNA: TGTGCCAGCAGCGAGGGACCGGGGGCTAACTATGGCTACACCTTC

D: TRBD1
V: TRBV12-3/TRBV12-4
J: TRBJ1-5
size: once
CDR3: CASRRGQVEPQHF
DNA: TGTGCCAGCAGGAGGGGACAGGTCGAGCCCCAGCATTTT

D: NA
V: TRBV7-3
J: TRBJ2-5
size: NA
CDR3: CASSLNSRGIGETQYF
DNA: TGTGCCAGCAGCTTGAATTCGCGCGGGATAGGGGAGACCCAGTACTTC

D: TRBD2
V: TRBV27
J: TRBJ2-7
size: NA
CDR3: CASSSRAGPYEQYF
DNA: TGTGCCAGCAGTTCGCGAGCGGGACCCTACGAGCAGTACTTC

D: TRBD1
V: TRBV6-1
J: TRBJ1-2
size: NA
CDR3: CASSETGGFYGYTF
DNA: TGTGCCAGCAGTGAGACAGGGGGTTTCTATGGCTACACCTTC

D: NA
V: TRBV20-1
J: TRBJ1-2
size: once
CDR3: CSALGYTF
DNA: TGCAGTGCTTTAGGCTACACCTTC

D: NA
V: TRBV5-5
J: TRBJ1-1
size: once
CDR3: CASSLARQIVNTEAFF
DNA: TGTGCCAGCAGCTTGGCCCGACAGATTGTTAACACTGAAGCTTTCTTT

D: NA
V: TRBV5-4
J: TRBJ2-5
size: NA
CDR3: CASSFVAQYF
DNA: TGTGCCAGCAGCTTTGTCGCCCAGTACTTC

D: NA
V: TRBV7-3
J: TRBJ2-2
size: NA
CDR3: CASSLRASTGTGELFF
DNA: TGTGCCAGCAGCTTAAGAGCCTCTACGGGCACCGGGGAGCTGTTTTTT

D: TRBD2
V: TRBV7-2
J: TRBJ2-1
size: NA
CDR3: CASSLSAGGYNEQFF
DNA: TGTGCCAGCAGCTTATCGGCGGGAGGGTACAATGAGCAGTTCTTC

D: NA
V: TRBV5-1
J: TRBJ2-7
size: NA
CDR3: CASSSPGSYEQYF
DNA: TGCGCCAGCAGCTCCCCGGGCTCCTACGAGCAGTACTTC

D: NA
V: TRBV30
J: TRBJ2-7
size: NA
CDR3: CAWSVLNGQYF
DNA: TGTGCCTGGAGTGTACTTAACGGGCAGTACTTC

D: TRBD2
V: TRBV6-2/TRBV6-3
J: TRBJ2-1
size: NA
CDR3: CASSQLAGGYNEQFF
DNA: TGTGCCAGCAGCCAACTAGCGGGGGGCTACAATGAGCAGTTCTTC

D: NA
V: TRBV6-2/TRBV6-3
J: TRBJ1-5
size: NA
CDR3: CASSTRQVAYQPQHF
DNA: TGTGCCAGCAGCACCCGACAGGTAGCATATCAGCCCCAGCATTTT